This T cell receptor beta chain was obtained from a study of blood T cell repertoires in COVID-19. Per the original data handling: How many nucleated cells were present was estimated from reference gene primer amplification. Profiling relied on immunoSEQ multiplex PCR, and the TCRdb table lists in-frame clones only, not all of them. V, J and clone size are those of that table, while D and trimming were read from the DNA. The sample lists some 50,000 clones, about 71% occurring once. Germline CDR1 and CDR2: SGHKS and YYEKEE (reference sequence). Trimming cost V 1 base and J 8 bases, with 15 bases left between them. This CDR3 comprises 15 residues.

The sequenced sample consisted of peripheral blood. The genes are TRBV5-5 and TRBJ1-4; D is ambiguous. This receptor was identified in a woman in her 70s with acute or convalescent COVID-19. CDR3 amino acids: CASSLLAGQREKLFF. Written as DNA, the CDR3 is TGTGCCAGCAGCTTGTTGGCAGGTCAACGGGAAAAACTGTTTTTT.